What follows are 14 T cell receptor beta chains derived from one specimen sequenced in a study of long-term antiretroviral therapy in people with HIV. This was the immunoSEQ v3.0 assay at survey level. The repertoire was sequenced with immunoSEQ multiplex PCR; TCRdb's copy has only in-frame clones and lacks some. The repertoire holds about 23,000 clones, with 85% as singletons. The sequenced sample was unsorted PBMCs, obtained 1.6 years after starting antiretroviral therapy. These receptors all stem from a man between 35 and 55 years old with HIV.

This clone was seen once. The chain couples TRBV19 to TRBJ2-7; 9 bases match TRBD1. The CDR3 has 17 residues. Germline values: CDR1 LNHDA, CDR2 SQIVND (reference sequence). Trimming took 2 bases from V and 2 from J; bases not matched to a gene: 10. CDR3 in DNA: TGTGCCAGTAGTATAATATATTCCGGGACAGGGACCTACGAGCAGTACTTC. Protein sequence: CASSIIYSGTGTYEQYF.

The V call is TRBV5-8, the J call TRBJ1-6; D might be TRBD1 (5 bases). Germline CDR1 reads SGHTS; CDR2 reads YDEGEE. The CDR3 loop spans 13 amino acids. Trimming took 6 bases from V and 7 from J, leaving 11 bases between them. The CDR3, as DNA: TGTGCCAGCACTGCGGGGGTAAATTCACCCCTCCACTTT. Translation gives CASTAGVNSPLHF.

This clone occurred once. DNA of the CDR3: TGTGCCAGCAGCGCCACAGGCCTCATACCCGTAGAAAAACTGTTTTTT. It encodes CASSATGLIPVEKLFF. This chain connects TRBV9 to TRBJ1-4; weak D call: TRBD1 (5 bases). V lost 3 bases, J lost 8 bases, and 20 bases lay in between. The germline gives CDR1 SGDLS, CDR2 YYNGEE. The CDR3 contains 16 residues.

The V gene is TRBV6-5, the J gene TRBJ1-1; 7 bases are shared with TRBD1. The trim removed 8 bases at V and 2 bases at J, leaving 8 bases unmatched. CDR3 length: 14 amino acids. CDR1 is MNHEY, CDR2 SVGAGI, per germline. The CDR3 region has the DNA TGTGCCAGCTCGCCGGAAGGGGGCAACACTGAAGCTTTCTTT. Translation: CASSPEGGNTEAFF.

The chain couples TRBV6-5 to TRBJ1-1; TRBD1 is a possible D gene (5 bases). V was pared by 9 bases and J by 1 base, with 12 bases between. CDR3 length equals 13 residues. Germline assignment: CDR1 MNHEY and CDR2 SVGAGI. Here the CDR3 reads CASSGGGNTEAFF. The CDR3 coding sequence is TGTGCCAGTTCGGGGGGAGGGAACACTGAAGCTTTCTTT.

The chain employs TRBV19 and TRBJ2-2; D not certain. Trimming stripped 3 bases from V and 1 base from J, with 15 bases between. Germline-derived CDR1 and CDR2 are LNHDA and SQIVND (reference sequence). The CDR3 is 17 amino acids. The CDR3 bases are TGTGCCAGTAGTATTTGGGCCGTGATCGGGAACACCGGGGAGCTGTTTTTT. Protein sequence: CASSIWAVIGNTGELFF.

This chain uses TRBV19 with TRBJ2-7; possible D gene TRBD2, 6 bases. Germline CDR1 LNHDA, CDR2 SQIVND (reference sequence). The CDR3 contains 14 residues. V was shortened by 1 base and J by 0 bases, with 7 bases between the two germline ends. CDR3 region: CASSIATSSYEQYF. CDR3 nucleotides: TGTGCCAGTAGTATAGCGACTAGCTCCTACGAGCAGTACTTC. Together with reference TRBV19 and TRBJ2-7, the CDR3 gives the full variable domain: DGGITQSPKYLFRKEGQNVTLSCEQNLNHDAMYWYRQDPGQGLRLIYYSQIVNDFQKGDIAEGYSVSREKKESFPLTVTSAQKNPTAFYLCASSIATSSYEQYFGPGTRLTVT.

This chain uses TRBV9 with TRBJ1-1; D possibly corresponds to TRBD1 (5 bases). Per germline, CDR1 SGDLS and CDR2 YYNGEE. V was clipped by 0 bases and J by 1 base, with 7 bases between them. The CDR3 is 14 residues long. CDR3 coding DNA: TGTGCCAGCAGCGTAGTTGGGGCGAACACTGAAGCTTTCTTT. Translating it yields CASSVVGANTEAFF.

The chain couples TRBV6-1 to TRBJ2-7; D might be TRBD2 (5 bases). CDR1 is MNHNS and CDR2 is SASEGT in the germline V gene. The germline V and J ends were trimmed by 1 base and 2 bases, with 15 bases remaining between them. The CDR3 covers 16 residues. CDR3 residues: CASSEVGAGGAYEQYF. CDR3 in DNA: TGTGCCAGCAGTGAAGTGGGAGCTGGTGGTGCCTACGAGCAGTACTTC.

The V gene is TRBV11-3, the J gene TRBJ2-2; 8 bases align to TRBD1. V lost 5 bases and J lost 3; bases outside the gene matches: 14. Germline assignment: CDR1 SGHNT and CDR2 YENEEA. The CDR3 sequence is 18 residues long. The CDR3 DNA follows: TGTGCCAGCAGCGTCGCAACCAGCAGGGGGCCTGACACCGGGGAGCTGTTTTTT. This translates into CASSVATSRGPDTGELFF.

The V call is TRBV6-4, the J call TRBJ2-3; TRBD1 matches 8 bases. The trim removed 0 bases at V and 4 bases at J, leaving 0 bases unmatched. This CDR3 has 14 amino acids. CDR1 MRHNA and CDR2 SNTAGT come from the germline V gene. CDR3: CASSDSTGADTQYF. For the CDR3, the DNA is TGTGCCAGCAGTGACTCGACAGGGGCAGATACGCAGTATTTT.

The gene calls are TRBV18 and TRBJ2-1, with D unclear. Trimming left V 0 bases short and J 5 bases short, with 2 bases between. CDR3 length: 12 amino acids. CDR1 and CDR2 (germline): KGHSH, LQKENI. CDR3 DNA sequence: TGTGCCAGCTCACCACCCGACAATGAGCAGTTCTTC. Amino acids: CASSPPDNEQFF.

The chain has TRBV19 and TRBJ1-1; D is ambiguous. Trimming left V 2 bases short and J 0 bases short, with 4 bases between. Germline CDR1 LNHDA, CDR2 SQIVND (reference sequence). CDR3 length equals 13 residues. CDR3 bases: TGTGCCAGTAGTATAAGTATGAACACTGAAGCTTTCTTT. It specifies CASSISMNTEAFF.

J is TRBJ1-2 and V is TRBV6-5; 11 bases match TRBD1. Germline lookup yields CDR1 MNHEY and CDR2 SVGAGI. After removal of 2 bases from V and 8 bases from J, the junction contained 7 bases not matched to a gene. The CDR3 extends over 15 amino acids. CDR3 protein: CASSYGTGGFEGYTF. CDR3 coding DNA: TGTGCCAGCAGTTACGGGACAGGGGGATTCGAGGGCTACACCTTC.